The 29 T cell receptor beta chains below were found in one sample sequenced in a study of CD8 T cells in ankylosing spondylitis. MiXCR was run by TCRdb on the 5' RACE reads, yielding one entry per CDR3 protein. Of roughly 250,000 distinct CDR3 sequences listed, 8% to 9.5% were seen once; the top ten hold around 6.8%. Sequencing input: blood, either unsorted or a sorted T cell fraction (not recorded which). Receptors originate from a male donor with ankylosing spondylitis or in good health (not recorded which).

In this sample, this clonotype turned up many times. This sequence joins TRBV25-1 and TRBJ2-2; D not certain. This CDR3 is 12 amino acids long. CDR1 is MGHDK and CDR2 is SYGVNS in the germline V gene. Trimming took 3 bases from V and 6 from J, leaving 5 bases between them. CDR3 nucleotides: TGTGCCAGCAGTGACCCCGCCGGGGAGCTGTTTTTT. As protein: CASSDPAGELFF.

There are many counts of this clonotype. This chain joins TRBV27 and TRBJ2-2; D gene ambiguous. V was trimmed by 3 bases and J by 4 bases, leaving 6 bases between them. Germline CDR1 and CDR2: MNHEY and SMNVEV (reference sequence). The CDR3 loop spans 13 amino acids. The chain's CDR3 is CASSFPGTGELFF. CDR3 bases: TGTGCCAGCAGTTTCCCGGGCACCGGGGAGCTGTTTTTT.

The sample holds many counts of this clonotype. The rearrangement joins TRBV20-1 to TRBJ1-5; 8 nucleotides align to TRBD1. The V and J ends lost 0 bases and 6 bases, in that order; junction bases with no gene match: 1. Per germline, CDR1 DFQATT and CDR2 SNEGSKA (reference sequence). The CDR3 consists of 13 residues. CDR3 sequence: CSARDTGGQPQHF. CDR3 sequence (DNA): TGCAGTGCTAGAGATACAGGGGGTCAGCCCCAGCATTTT.

This clonotype has ten or more counts. The J gene is TRBJ2-7, the V gene TRBV29-1; 14 bases are a match to TRBD2. Germline V CDR1 and CDR2: SQVTM, ANQGSEA. V lost 1 base to trimming and J lost 0 bases; unmatched junction nucleotides: 2. The CDR3 is made up of 16 amino acids. The CDR3, as DNA: TGCAGCGTTGAAGGACTAGCGGGAGGGCCCTCCTACGAGCAGTACTTC. Protein: CSVEGLAGGPSYEQYF.

V usage is TRBV18 and J usage is TRBJ2-1; 7 bases map to TRBD2. J was trimmed by 7 bases and V by 3 bases; bases with no gene match: 12. The CDR3 length is 16 residues. Germline values: CDR1 KGHSH, CDR2 LQKENI. This CDR3 is CASSPLIRGRENEQFF. CDR3 DNA: TGTGCCAGCTCACCGTTAATACGAGGGAGGGAAAATGAGCAGTTCTTC.

In this sample, this clonotype turned up many times. The chain has TRBV5-6 and TRBJ1-4; TRBD1 agrees at 10 bases. This CDR3 is 15 amino acids long. CDR1 and CDR2 (germline): SGHDT, YYEEEE. The junction had 5 bases not matched to a gene; V was cut back by 4 bases and J by 5 bases. The CDR3 coding sequence is TGTGCCAGCAGCGGAGACAGGGGGCGCAATGAAAAACTGTTTTTT. As protein: CASSGDRGRNEKLFF.

This clonotype has a count of ten or more. The rearrangement links TRBV5-1 to TRBJ1-1, with 8 positions matching TRBD1. The CDR3 totals 13 residues. Germline CDR1 SGHRS, CDR2 YFSETQ. Trimming at V came to 4 bases and at J to 4 bases, leaving 3 bases not matched to a gene. CDR3 bases: TGCGCCAGCAGCAACAGGGGGGGCACTGAAGCTTTCTTT. Its protein product is CASSNRGGTEAFF.

This clonotype was picked up many times. The rearrangement uses TRBV11-2 and TRBJ2-1; no firm D call. This CDR3 has 14 amino acids. Germline V gene data show CDR1 as SGHAT and CDR2 as FQNNGV. V lost 5 bases to trimming and J lost 4 bases, with 12 bases between them. The CDR3 sequence: CASSVIGGYNEQFF. CDR3 DNA sequence: TGTGCCAGCAGCGTTATAGGCGGATACAATGAGCAGTTCTTC. Together with reference TRBV11-2 and TRBJ2-1, the CDR3 gives the full variable domain: EAGVAQSPRYKIIEKRQSVAFWCNPISGHATLYWYQQILGQGPKLLIQFQNNGVVDDSQLPKDRFSAERLKGVDSTLKIQPAKLEDSAVYLCASSVIGGYNEQFFGPGTRLTVL.

This clonotype was counted many times. This chain uses TRBV20-1 with TRBJ2-3; D remains unclear. The CDR3 is made up of 14 amino acids. V was shortened by 2 bases and J by 2 bases, with 11 bases between the two germline ends. The germline V gene encodes CDR1 DFQATT and CDR2 SNEGSKA (reference sequence). CDR3 protein: CSARWGPLTDTQYF. The CDR3, as DNA: TGCAGTGCTAGATGGGGTCCTCTCACAGATACGCAGTATTTT.

Ten or more counts support this clonotype. The CDR3 is CAWSVSVPETQYF. The CDR3 region has the DNA TGTGCCTGGAGTGTATCGGTCCCAGAGACCCAGTACTTC. The chain uses TRBV30 and TRBJ2-5; D unclear. Germline loops: CDR1 GTSNPN, CDR2 SVGIG (reference sequence). This CDR3 is 13 amino acids long. V lost 0 bases and J lost 4, with 9 bases in between.

The V gene is TRBV20-1, the J gene TRBJ2-1; D is ambiguous. The CDR3 totals 11 residues. Germline CDR1 reads DFQATT; CDR2 reads SNEGSKA (reference sequence). Trimming cost V 7 bases and J 7 bases, with 11 bases left between them. The chain's CDR3 is CSGQKVNEQFF. CDR3 DNA sequence: TGCAGTGGGCAGAAAGTGAATGAGCAGTTCTTC.

This clonotype was counted ten times or more. This sequence joins TRBV20-1 and TRBJ2-5; TRBD2 matches 9 bases. The CDR3 is 14 residues long. V trimming: 7 bases; J trimming: 4 bases; junction bases outside the gene matches: 10. The germline gives CDR1 DFQATT, CDR2 SNEGSKA (reference sequence). CDR3 in amino acids: CSGSSGGRGETQYF. As DNA, the CDR3 is TGCAGTGGCTCGTCGGGCGGGAGGGGAGAGACCCAGTACTTC.

This clonotype came up many times. The chain links TRBV7-8 to TRBJ2-3, with no clear D. This CDR3 contains 14 residues. Between the trimmed V and J ends, which lost 6 bases and 0 bases, there was a span of 10 bases. Germline-derived CDR1 and CDR2 are SGHVS and FQNEAQ. The CDR3 bases are TGTGCCAGCAGACAGCCCATTAGCACAGATACGCAGTATTTT. Protein product: CASRQPISTDTQYF. Full variable domain (outside the CDR3, taken from reference TRBV7-8 and TRBJ2-3): GAGVSQSPRYKVAKRGQDVALRCDPISGHVSLFWYQQALGQGPEFLTYFQNEAQLDKSGLPSDRFFAERPEGSVSTLKIQRTQQEDSAVYLCASRQPISTDTQYFGPGTRLTVL.

This clonotype has a handful of counts. This chain links TRBV4-3 with TRBJ2-1, with 7 bases fitting TRBD2. The CDR3 contains 15 residues. Germline trimming cut 0 bases from V and 8 bases from J; bases unmatched to any gene: 7. Germline V gene sequence: CDR1 LGHNA, CDR2 YSLEER. CDR3 in DNA: TGCGCCAGCAGCCAAGATTGGACTAGTAATCATGAGCAGTTCTTC. Protein sequence: CASSQDWTSNHEQFF.

This clonotype was counted a few times. This chain uses TRBV4-3 with TRBJ2-6; TRBD1 or TRBD2 may be the D gene (5 bases each). CDR1 and CDR2 from the germline V gene are LGHNA and YSLEER. The CDR3 is 18 residues long. Trimming cost V 1 base and J 0 bases, with 13 bases left between them. CDR3 amino acids: CASSQAERGVSGANVLTF. Here the CDR3 DNA reads TGCGCCAGCAGCCAAGCGGAAAGGGGAGTCTCTGGGGCCAACGTCCTGACTTTC.

This clonotype occurred many times. The chain combines TRBV11-2 with TRBJ2-3; 8 bases agree with TRBD1. V shed 5 bases, J shed 0 bases, and the junction held 13 bases outside the gene matches. There are 18 residues in the CDR3. CDR1 and CDR2 from the germline V gene are SGHAT and FQNNGV. DNA for the CDR3: TGTGCCAGCAGCCCGACAGGGGCCCTAGCTTCTAGCACAGATACGCAGTATTTT. Amino acids: CASSPTGALASSTDTQYF.

This clonotype was observed at least ten times. This chain joins TRBV4-1 and TRBJ2-7; D gene ambiguous. This CDR3 comprises 15 residues. The germline gives CDR1 MGHRA, CDR2 YSYEKL. V was trimmed by 0 bases and J by 0 bases, leaving 9 bases between them. The CDR3 loop reads CASSQDLESSYEQYF. In DNA, the CDR3 is TGCGCCAGCAGCCAAGATCTGGAGAGCTCCTACGAGCAGTACTTC.

This clonotype was detected ten times or more. The chain joins TRBV29-1 to TRBJ1-1; D is ambiguous. Between the trimmed V and J ends, which lost 4 bases and 3 bases, there was a span of 9 bases. The CDR3 runs to 12 residues. Germline V gene lookup returns CDR1 SQVTM and CDR2 ANQGSEA. The CDR3 DNA reads TGCAGCGTTGTTTCCGGATACACTGAAGCTTTCTTT. This gives the protein CSVVSGYTEAFF.

There are many counts of this clonotype. The rearrangement joins TRBV20-1 to TRBJ1-2, with a weak D call TRBD1 (5 bases). Germline CDR1 and CDR2: DFQATT and SNEGSKA (reference sequence). V dropped 5 bases and J dropped 2 bases, with 12 bases sitting between them. This CDR3 is 13 amino acids long. CDR3 sequence: CSARQRQNYGYTF. The CDR3 DNA follows: TGCAGTGCTCGACAGAGACAAAACTATGGCTACACCTTC.

This clonotype was seen at least ten times. The chain recombines TRBV11-3 with TRBJ1-1, with D possibly matching TRBD1 (5 bases). The CDR3 extends over 15 amino acids. The V gene lost 5 bases and the J gene lost 3 bases, with 16 bases spanning the gap. Germline V CDR1 and CDR2: SGHNT, YENEEA. The CDR3 loop is CASSPSQGWDTEAFF. The CDR3 coding sequence is TGTGCCAGCAGCCCAAGCCAGGGATGGGACACTGAAGCTTTCTTT.

Details on this clonotype: This clone may be a read error of a much larger clone one base away. The genes are TRBV2 and TRBJ2-3, with no clear D. CDR3 length: 12 residues. CDR1 is SNHLY and CDR2 is FYNNEI in the germline V gene. Trimming removed 7 bases at V and 4 bases at J, with 9 bases between. As DNA, the CDR3 is TGTGCCAGCAACCTGGGCCCAGATACGCAGTATTTT. It encodes CASNLGPDTQYF. The whole variable domain, filled in from reference TRBV2 and TRBJ2-3, reads EPEVTQTPSHQVTQMGQEVILRCVPISNHLYFYWYRQILGQKVEFLVSFYNNEISEKSEIFDDQFSVERPDGSNFTLKIRSTKLEDSAMYFCASNLGPDTQYFGPGTRLTVL.

This clonotype was recorded many times. The chain is built from TRBV2 and TRBJ2-7; perhaps TRBD1 as D (6 bases). This CDR3 region has 15 residues. V was shortened by 6 bases and J by 1 base, with 16 bases between the two germline ends. Germline CDR1 is SNHLY and CDR2 is FYNNEI. DNA for the CDR3: TGTGCCAGCAGGAACACCTGGACAGCTTCCTACGAGCAGTACTTC. This translates into CASRNTWTASYEQYF.

Comments on this clonotype: This may arise from a read error, as a much more abundant clone is one base away. The rearrangement uses TRBV6-2 or TRBV6-3 and TRBJ2-7, with 9 bases that match TRBD2. The CDR3 consists of 16 residues. Germline loops: CDR1 MNHEY, CDR2 SVGEGT. The CDR3 sequence: CASCYSASGTGYEQYF. CDR3 in DNA: TGTGCCAGCTGTTACTCGGCTAGCGGGACGGGCTACGAGCAGTACTTC.

The V call is TRBV5-1, the J call TRBJ1-6; 10 bases agree with TRBD1. The CDR3 runs to 15 residues. Germline lookup yields CDR1 SGHRS and CDR2 YFSETQ. V shed 3 bases, J shed 9 bases, and the junction held 6 bases outside the gene matches. The CDR3 protein is CASSSRDRGSSPLHF. The CDR3 DNA follows: TGCGCCAGCAGCTCCCGGGACAGGGGAAGTTCACCCCTCCACTTT.

This chain links TRBV7-2 with TRBJ2-2; D possibly corresponds to TRBD2 (5 bases). This CDR3 is 15 amino acids long. The V and J ends lost 5 bases and 0 bases respectively, with 10 bases between them. The germline V gene encodes CDR1 SGHTA and CDR2 FQGNSA. CDR3 sequence (DNA): TGTGCCAGCAGCCAAAGCGGATCGAACACCGGGGAGCTGTTTTTT. Its protein is CASSQSGSNTGELFF.

This chain joins TRBV20-1 and TRBJ2-3, with 7 bases that match TRBD1. Trimming took 4 bases from V and 3 from J; bases not matched to a gene: 4. Germline CDR1 DFQATT, CDR2 SNEGSKA (reference sequence). This CDR3 spans 13 amino acids. The CDR3 spells CSAMSGGTDTQYF. For the CDR3, the DNA is TGCAGTGCTATGTCAGGGGGAACAGATACGCAGTATTTT.

This clonotype was seen many times. The CDR3 reads CASSPTGVRDTQYF. In DNA, the CDR3 is TGTGCCAGCAGCCCGACAGGGGTCCGGGATACGCAGTATTTT. This sequence joins TRBV6-1 and TRBJ2-3; 8 bases map to TRBD1. This CDR3 region has 14 residues. The V gene's germline CDR1 is MNHNS and CDR2 SASEGT. V was clipped by 6 bases and J by 6 bases; unmatched bases: 8.

This clonotype came up a few times. A much larger clonotype is one base distant, so this may be a read error. The rearrangement links TRBV6-1 to TRBJ1-3; 7 bases are a match to TRBD1. Germline lookup yields CDR1 MNHNS and CDR2 SASEGT. There are 15 residues in the CDR3. The CDR3 nucleotides are TGTGCCAGCAGAGTACTGGGGGACAGTGGAAACGCCATATATTTT. The encoded protein is CASRVLGDSGNAIYF.

This clonotype was counted many times. The chain is built from TRBV20-1 and TRBJ1-1; D uncertain. The CDR3 totals 13 residues. The V end lost 3 bases, the J end lost 3 bases, and 11 bases lay between the germline ends. CDR1 and CDR2 from the germline V gene are DFQATT and SNEGSKA (reference sequence). CDR3 sequence reads: CSASDGPHTEAFF. The DNA of the CDR3 is TGCAGTGCTAGTGACGGGCCCCACACTGAAGCTTTCTTT.